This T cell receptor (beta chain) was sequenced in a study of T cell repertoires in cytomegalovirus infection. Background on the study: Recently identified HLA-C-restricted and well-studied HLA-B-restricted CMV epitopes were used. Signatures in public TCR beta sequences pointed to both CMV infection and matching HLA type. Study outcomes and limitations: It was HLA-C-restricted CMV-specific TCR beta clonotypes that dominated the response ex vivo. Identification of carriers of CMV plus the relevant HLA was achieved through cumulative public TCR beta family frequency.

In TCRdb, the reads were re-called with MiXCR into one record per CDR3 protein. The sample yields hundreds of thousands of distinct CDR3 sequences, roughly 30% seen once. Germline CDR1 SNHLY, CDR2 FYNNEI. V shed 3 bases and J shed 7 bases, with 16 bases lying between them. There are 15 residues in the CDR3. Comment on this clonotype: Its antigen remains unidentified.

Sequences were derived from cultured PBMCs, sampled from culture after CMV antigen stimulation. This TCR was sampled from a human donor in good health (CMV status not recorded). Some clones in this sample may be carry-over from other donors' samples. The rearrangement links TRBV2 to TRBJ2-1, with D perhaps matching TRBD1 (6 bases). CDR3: CASSEGTRSNNEQFF. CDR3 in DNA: TGTGCCAGCAGTGAGGGGACACGAAGTAATAATGAGCAGTTCTTC.